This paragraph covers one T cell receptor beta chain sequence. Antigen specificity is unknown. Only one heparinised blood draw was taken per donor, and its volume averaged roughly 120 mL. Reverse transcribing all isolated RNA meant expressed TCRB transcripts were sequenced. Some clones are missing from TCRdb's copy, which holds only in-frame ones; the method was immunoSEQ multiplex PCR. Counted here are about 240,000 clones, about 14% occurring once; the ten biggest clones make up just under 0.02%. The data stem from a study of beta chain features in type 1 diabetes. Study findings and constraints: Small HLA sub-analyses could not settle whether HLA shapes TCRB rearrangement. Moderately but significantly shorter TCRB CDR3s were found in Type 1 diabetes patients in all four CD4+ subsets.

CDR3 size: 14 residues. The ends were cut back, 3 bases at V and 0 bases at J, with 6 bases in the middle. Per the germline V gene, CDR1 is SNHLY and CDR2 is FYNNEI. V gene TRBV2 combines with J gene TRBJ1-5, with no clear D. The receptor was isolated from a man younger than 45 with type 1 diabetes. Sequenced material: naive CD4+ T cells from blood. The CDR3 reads CASSEGDSNQPQHF. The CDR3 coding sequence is TGTGCCAGCAGTGAGGGAGATAGCAATCAGCCCCAGCATTTT.